The T cell receptor beta chain under discussion was sequenced for a study of blood T cell repertoires in COVID-19. There are 16 residues in the CDR3. Germline CDR1 reads SGHAT; CDR2 reads FQNNGV. J lost 3 bases, V lost 2 bases, and 10 bases had no gene match. Data came from immunoSEQ multiplex PCR; TCRdb stores just in-frame clones and leaves some out. The sample carries around 120,000 clones, 90% recorded once. The clonotype comes from a woman aged 60 to 75 with COVID-19, enrolled during active disease. This rearrangement joins TRBV11-2 to TRBJ2-7; 7 bases match TRBD1. The source material was peripheral blood. The CDR3 DNA follows: TGTGCCAGCAGCTTACCGGGACAGTCGCTGGGCTACGAGCAGTACTTC. Its translation is CASSLPGQSLGYEQYF.